Below are 4 T cell receptor beta chains sequenced from a single sample in a study of T-cell reconstitution after alpha-beta-depleted transplantation in children. Library preparation (for TCRbeta) was performed with unique molecular identifiers. TCRdb used MiXCR to reprocess the PCR reads, holding one entry per CDR3 protein. The sample lists about 980,000 distinct CDR3 sequences, 25% to 30% occurring once. Sequencing used PBMCs, mostly from graft donor cells, obtained 360 days after TCRalphabeta/CD19-depleted stem cell transplant. These TCRs come from a boy younger than two who had a stem cell transplant for SCID, so the T cells may come from the graft donor.

This rearrangement joins TRBV27 to TRBJ1-1; TRBD1 matches at 7 bases. The ends lost 6 bases at V and 6 bases at J; junction bases unmatched: 10. The germline V gene encodes CDR1 MNHEY and CDR2 SMNVEV (reference sequence). The CDR3 consists of 14 residues. The CDR3 is CASSDQGVGAEAFF. The CDR3 DNA reads TGTGCCAGCAGCGACCAGGGGGTAGGGGCTGAAGCTTTCTTT.

This chain joins TRBV5-1 and TRBJ2-7; a possible D gene is TRBD1 (5 bases). In germline, CDR1 is SGHRS, CDR2 YFSETQ. CDR3 length equals 13 residues. V lost 0 bases and J 6 bases, leaving 10 bases between the germline ends. CDR3 amino acids: CASSLVRGGEQYF. In DNA, the CDR3 is TGCGCCAGCAGCTTGGTTAGGGGCGGCGAGCAGTACTTC. The full variable domain, completed using reference TRBV5-1 and TRBJ2-7, is KAGVTQTPRYLIKTRGQQVTLSCSPISGHRSVSWYQQTPGQGLQFLFEYFSETQRNKGNFPGRFSGRQFSNSRSEMNVSTLELGDSALYLCASSLVRGGEQYFGPGTRLTVT.

V is TRBV3-1 and J is TRBJ2-6, with TRBD1 as a possible D gene (6 bases). CDR1 and CDR2 (germline): LGHDT, YNNKEL (reference sequence). CDR3 length equals 16 residues. The V end lost 3 bases, the J end lost 0 bases, and 9 bases lay between the germline ends. CDR3 protein: CASSQGQFSGANVLTF. CDR3 DNA: TGTGCCAGCAGCCAGGGACAATTCTCTGGGGCCAACGTCCTGACTTTC. Looking up the rest from reference TRBV3-1 and TRBJ2-6 gives the full variable domain: DTAVSQTPKYLVTQMGNDKSIKCEQNLGHDTMYWYKQDSKKFLKIMFSYNNKELIINETVPNRFSPKSPDKAHLNLHINSLELGDSAVYFCASSQGQFSGANVLTFGAGSRLTVL.

There are a few counts of this clonotype. J is TRBJ2-3 and V is TRBV20-1, with D possibly being TRBD2 (6 bases). Deletions cut 7 bases from V and 3 bases from J, with 8 bases between. Germline assignment: CDR1 DFQATT and CDR2 SNEGSKA (reference sequence). The CDR3 contains 11 residues. Written as DNA, the CDR3 is TGCAGTGTTCTAGCGACAGATACGCAGTATTTT. Amino acid sequence: CSVLATDTQYF.